The 17 T cell receptor beta chains below all came from one sample that was sequenced in a study of cytomegalovirus exposure and HLA in healthy donors. Using immunoSEQ multiplex PCR, the repertoire was profiled, and TCRdb retains in-frame clones only, with some absent. The data hold about 200,000 clones, with roughly 86% observed a single time. Sequenced sample: PBMCs. Source of these receptors: a woman aged 18-35 years in good health and CMV-seronegative.

The chain uses TRBV5-5 and TRBJ2-3; the match to TRBD1 covers 9 bases. This CDR3 is built from 14 residues. CDR1 SGHKS and CDR2 YYEKEE come from the germline V gene (reference sequence). J lost 5 bases, V lost 4 bases, and 5 bases had no gene match. The CDR3 sequence: CASSLQGALDTQYF. The CDR3 bases are TGTGCCAGCAGCCTACAGGGGGCCCTAGATACGCAGTATTTT.

This clone was observed once. V is TRBV6-4 and J is TRBJ1-2; TRBD1 matches 10 bases. The germline CDR1 and CDR2 sequences are MRHNA and SNTAGT. The CDR3 spans 16 residues. With 4 bases clipped from V and 6 bases from J, the junction kept 11 bases outside the gene matches. The CDR3 region has the DNA TGTGCCAGCAGTGCGTCCGGGACAGGGGTGGATCATGGCTACACCTTC. It encodes CASSASGTGVDHGYTF.

V is TRBV28 and J is TRBJ2-3, with a weak D call TRBD1 (6 bases). In germline, CDR1 is MDHEN, CDR2 SYDVKM. The CDR3 covers 16 residues. V was pared by 1 base and J by 2 bases, with 13 bases between. CDR3 sequence: CASSLSGQSHTDTQYF. DNA of the CDR3: TGTGCCAGCAGTTTATCCGGACAGTCCCACACAGATACGCAGTATTTT. Drawing the rest from reference TRBV28 and TRBJ2-3, the complete variable domain is DVKVTQSSRYLVKRTGEKVFLECVQDMDHENMFWYRQDPGLGLRLIYFSYDVKMKEKGDIPEGYSVSREKKERFSLILESASTNQTSMYLCASSLSGQSHTDTQYFGPGTRLTVL.

The genes are TRBV7-6 and TRBJ2-7; D unclear. Germline CDR1 and CDR2: SGHVS and FNYEAQ. This CDR3 comprises 15 residues. Trimming shortened V by 3 bases and J by 2 bases, and 14 bases separated the two germline ends. CDR3 protein: CASSLILAEAYEQYF. CDR3 coding DNA: TGTGCCAGCAGCTTGATCTTGGCGGAAGCCTACGAGCAGTACTTC.

The chain has TRBV7-2 and TRBJ2-3; 8 nucleotides line up with TRBD2. This CDR3 has 16 amino acids. V lost 1 base to trimming and J lost 4 bases; unmatched junction nucleotides: 7. Germline V gene data show CDR1 as SGHTA and CDR2 as FQGNSA. This chain's CDR3 is CASSLVQPGGADTQYF. CDR3 nucleotide sequence: TGTGCCAGCAGCTTAGTGCAACCGGGAGGGGCAGATACGCAGTATTTT.

The genes are TRBV11-1 and TRBJ1-1; 12 bases agree with TRBD1. The trim removed 5 bases at V and 12 bases at J, leaving 10 bases unmatched. CDR3 size: 14 residues. Germline V lookup: CDR1 SGHAT, CDR2 FQDESV (reference sequence). The CDR3 sequence: CASSVPGTGGITFF. In DNA, the CDR3 is TGTGCCAGCAGCGTACCCGGGACAGGGGGCATAACTTTCTTT.

The chain uses TRBV5-1 and TRBJ1-4, with 7 positions matching TRBD1. J lost 5 bases, V lost 0 bases, and 4 bases had no gene match. The germline CDR1 and CDR2 sequences are SGHRS and YFSETQ. This CDR3 contains 15 residues. DNA for the CDR3: TGCGCCAGCAGCTTGGGACAGGGCGTAAATGAAAAACTGTTTTTT. Protein sequence: CASSLGQGVNEKLFF.

The chain carries TRBV14 and TRBJ2-7; TRBD2 is a possible D gene (5 bases). The CDR3 is 16 residues long. CDR1 and CDR2 (germline): SGHDN, FVKESK. V dropped 2 bases and J dropped 2 bases, with 16 bases sitting between them. The CDR3 reads CASSQYSVSVAYEQYF. The CDR3 DNA reads TGTGCCAGCAGCCAATATAGCGTCAGTGTGGCCTACGAGCAGTACTTC.

DNA of the CDR3: TGTGCCAGCTACCCAAGACTAGTTCCCCCTTACGAGCAGTACTTC. Amino acid sequence: CASYPRLVPPYEQYF. J is TRBJ2-7 and V is TRBV27; D might be TRBD2 (6 bases). The length of the CDR3 is 15 residues. Trimming stripped 8 bases from V and 4 bases from J, with 21 bases between. Looked up from germline, CDR1 is MNHEY and CDR2 is SMNVEV (reference sequence).

CDR3 sequence reads: CSVTQGYGYTF. The CDR3 DNA reads TGCAGCGTTACACAGGGGTATGGCTACACCTTC. The chain is built from TRBV29-1 and TRBJ1-2; 7 positions agree with TRBD1. The CDR3 length is 11 residues. The ends lost 5 bases at V and 5 bases at J; junction bases unmatched: 2. In germline, CDR1 is SQVTM, CDR2 ANQGSEA.

This rearrangement joins TRBV6-5 to TRBJ1-6; D uncertain. The CDR3 consists of 15 residues. Germline CDR1 MNHEY, CDR2 SVGAGI. Trimming shortened V by 2 bases and J by 4 bases, and 9 bases separated the two germline ends. CDR3 sequence reads: CASSYDGRYNSPLHF. CDR3 nucleotide sequence: TGTGCCAGCAGTTACGATGGCAGATATAATTCACCCCTCCACTTT.

J is TRBJ2-5 and V is TRBV5-1, with a possible D match to TRBD1 (5 bases). Trimming removed 5 bases at V and 3 bases at J, with 11 bases between. Germline CDR1 and CDR2: SGHRS and YFSETQ. The CDR3 length is 13 residues. For the CDR3, the DNA is TGCGCCAGCAGTGGCAGGGTGGAAGAGACCCAGTACTTC. It yields the protein CASSGRVEETQYF.

The J gene is TRBJ2-7, the V gene TRBV9; the match to TRBD2 covers 8 bases. The CDR3 is 15 amino acids. The germline V gene encodes CDR1 SGDLS and CDR2 YYNGEE. With V trimmed by 0 bases and J by 5 bases, 7 bases remained unmatched. Here the CDR3 reads CASSVEGLGSHEQYF. The CDR3 DNA reads as TGTGCCAGCAGCGTAGAGGGACTAGGTTCCCACGAGCAGTACTTC.

The gene calls are TRBV5-1 and TRBJ2-1; 7 positions match TRBD1. The CDR3 spans 13 residues. The V gene end was trimmed by 0 bases and the J gene end by 9 bases; junction bases not matched to a gene: 3. CDR1 and CDR2 from the germline V gene are SGHRS and YFSETQ. The CDR3 loop reads CASSLAQGSEQFF. Written as DNA, the CDR3 is TGCGCCAGCAGCTTGGCACAGGGGAGTGAGCAGTTCTTC.

This chain connects TRBV19 to TRBJ2-2; TRBD1 matches at 8 bases. CDR1 is LNHDA and CDR2 is SQIVND in the germline V gene (reference sequence). The CDR3 covers 15 residues. Unmatched junction bases numbered 4, after V lost 6 bases and J lost 1 base. The CDR3 loop is CASRTGTGNTGELFF. CDR3 DNA: TGTGCCAGTAGAACCGGGACAGGGAACACCGGGGAGCTGTTTTTT.

This chain connects TRBV4-2 to TRBJ2-2, with D unclear. The CDR3 loop spans 15 amino acids. Germline CDR1 reads LGHNA; CDR2 reads YNFKEQ. Between the trimmed V and J ends, which lost 0 bases and 3 bases, there was a span of 8 bases. The CDR3 reads CASSQDLGYTGELFF. CDR3 DNA: TGTGCCAGCAGCCAAGATCTCGGGTACACCGGGGAGCTGTTTTTT.

This chain joins TRBV28 and TRBJ1-5; 7 bases agree with TRBD1. The germline V gene has CDR1 MDHEN and CDR2 SYDVKM. The CDR3 loop spans 16 amino acids. The V segment lost 6 bases and the J segment 0 bases; nucleotides outside the gene matches: 8. The CDR3 reads CASSRLRGTSNQPQHF. The DNA for the CDR3 is TGTGCCAGCAGCCGACTCAGGGGGACTAGCAATCAGCCCCAGCATTTT.